The present T cell receptor (beta chain) was sequenced within a study of CD8 T cells in Susac syndrome. A quantity of about 0.5 to 1 ug RNA underwent reverse transcription using random hexamers. TCRdb reanalysed the immunoSEQ multiplex PCR reads using MiXCR and keeps one entry per CDR3 protein. The top ten hold roughly 0.084% of the sample, which has 140,000 or so distinct CDR3 sequences, 90% to 96% seen once. CDR1 and CDR2 from the germline V gene are SQVTM and ANQGSEA. Trimming at V came to 6 bases and at J to 5 bases, leaving 4 bases not matched to a gene. This CDR3 spans 14 amino acids. Sequencing was performed on CD4+ T cells from PBMCs. The origin of this receptor is a human donor with Susac syndrome. The J gene is TRBJ2-2, the V gene TRBV29-1, with TRBD2 matching 12 bases. CDR3 coding DNA: TGCAGCGTCCGACTAGCGGGAGTAACCGGGGAGCTGTTTTTT. Amino acid sequence: CSVRLAGVTGELFF.